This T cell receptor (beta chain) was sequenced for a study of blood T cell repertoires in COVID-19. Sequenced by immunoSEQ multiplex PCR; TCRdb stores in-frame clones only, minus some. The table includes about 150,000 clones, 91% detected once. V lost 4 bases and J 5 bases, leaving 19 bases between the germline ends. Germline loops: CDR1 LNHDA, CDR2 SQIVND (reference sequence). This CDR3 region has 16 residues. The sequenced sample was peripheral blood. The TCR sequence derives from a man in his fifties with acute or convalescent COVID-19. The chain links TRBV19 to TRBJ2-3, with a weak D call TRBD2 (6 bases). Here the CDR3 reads CASSTHLGTVGDTQYF. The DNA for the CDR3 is TGTGCCAGTAGTACTCACCTAGGGACTGTGGGAGATACGCAGTATTTT.